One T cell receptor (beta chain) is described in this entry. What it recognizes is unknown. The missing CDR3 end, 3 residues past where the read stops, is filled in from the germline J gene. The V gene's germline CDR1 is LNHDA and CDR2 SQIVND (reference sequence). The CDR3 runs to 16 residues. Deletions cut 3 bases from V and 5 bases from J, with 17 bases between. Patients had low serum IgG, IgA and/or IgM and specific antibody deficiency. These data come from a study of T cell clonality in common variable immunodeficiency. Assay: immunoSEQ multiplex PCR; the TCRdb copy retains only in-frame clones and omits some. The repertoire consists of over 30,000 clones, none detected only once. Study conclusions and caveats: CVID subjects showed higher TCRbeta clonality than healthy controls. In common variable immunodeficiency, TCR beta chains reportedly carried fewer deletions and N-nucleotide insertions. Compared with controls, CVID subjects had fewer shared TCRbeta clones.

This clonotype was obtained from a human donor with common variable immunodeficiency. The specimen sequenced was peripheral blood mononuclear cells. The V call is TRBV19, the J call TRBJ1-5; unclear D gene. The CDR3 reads CASSMMAWSEDQPQHF. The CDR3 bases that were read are TGTGCCAGTAGTATGATGGCTTGGTCTGAGGATCAGCCC.